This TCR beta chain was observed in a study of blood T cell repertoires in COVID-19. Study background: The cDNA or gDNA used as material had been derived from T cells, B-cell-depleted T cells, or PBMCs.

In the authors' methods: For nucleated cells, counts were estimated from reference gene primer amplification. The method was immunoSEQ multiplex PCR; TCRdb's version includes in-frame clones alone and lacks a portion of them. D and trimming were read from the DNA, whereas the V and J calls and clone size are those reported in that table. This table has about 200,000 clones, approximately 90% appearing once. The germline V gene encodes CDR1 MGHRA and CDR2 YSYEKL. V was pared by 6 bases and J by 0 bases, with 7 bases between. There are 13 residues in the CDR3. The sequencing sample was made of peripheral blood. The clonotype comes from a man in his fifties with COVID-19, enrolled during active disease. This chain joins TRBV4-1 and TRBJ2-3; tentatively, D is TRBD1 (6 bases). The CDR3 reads CASRDRSTDTQYF. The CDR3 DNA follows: TGCGCCAGCAGAGACAGGAGCACAGATACGCAGTATTTT.